Given below is one T cell receptor (beta chain) in context. This clone was picked up one time. What this receptor recognizes is not known. It has no much larger one-base neighbor in the sample; base qualities were not kept. Receptor libraries were prepared by the immunoSEQ multiplex PCR assay. In TCRdb, the immuneACCESS table is reduced to in-frame sequences with V and J assigned. These tables do not hold every clone; where another copy was compared, an unresolved V gene accounts for under half, and the others remain unexplained. The sample table lists roughly 80,000 clones, 96% of them with a count of one. The ten largest clones represent 0.3% to 0.4% of the sample. The data stem from a study of technical replicates of blood from several donors (dated by TCRdb to the late 2010s). CDR3 length: 17 amino acids, cysteine to phenylalanine. The retained sequence is limited to the CDR3, 51 bases, with the frame set at the first base. Germline trimming amounts to 0 bases on V and 0 bases on J, with 3 as the count of junction bases outside the gene matches. CDR1 and CDR2, looked up from the germline V gene, are SGDLS and YYNGEE.

The receptor was derived from a human donor in good health. This sequence uses TRBV9 and TRBJ2-2, with 9 bases matching TRBD2. Sequenced sample: T cells isolated from PBMCs. Here the CDR3 is given as CASSVEGTSSNTGELFF. The DNA reads as follows: TGTGCCAGCAGCGTAGAAGGGACTAGCTCGAACACCGGGGAGCTGTTTTTT.